Given below is one TCR beta chain in context. In the authors' methods: Counts of nucleated cells, estimated from reference gene primer amplification, were obtained. TCRdb's table, derived via immunoSEQ multiplex PCR, lists solely in-frame clones and lacks some. V and J calls and clone size are as listed in that table; D and trimming were resolved from the DNA. The top ten hold about 6% of the sample, which has 250,000 to 350,000 clones, approximately 90% seen once. These data are taken from a study of blood T cell repertoires in COVID-19. In the study overall: The cDNA or gDNA used as material had been derived from T cells, B-cell-depleted T cells, or PBMCs.

Germline values: CDR1 LNHDA, CDR2 SQIVND (reference sequence). There are 17 residues in the CDR3. The V segment lost 3 bases and the J segment 2 bases; nucleotides outside the gene matches: 9. The chain carries TRBV19 and TRBJ2-7; 11 nucleotides agree with TRBD1. The receptor was derived from a woman aged 45-60 years with COVID-19, enrolled during active disease. Sequenced material: peripheral blood. CDR3 protein: CASSISLLGQGAYEQYF. CDR3 bases: TGTGCCAGTAGTATTTCCCTTCTGGGACAGGGGGCCTACGAGCAGTACTTC. Complete variable domain (other parts from reference TRBV19 and TRBJ2-7): DGGITQSPKYLFRKEGQNVTLSCEQNLNHDAMYWYRQDPGQGLRLIYYSQIVNDFQKGDIAEGYSVSREKKESFPLTVTSAQKNPTAFYLCASSISLLGQGAYEQYFGPGTRLTVT.